Below are 23 T cell receptor beta chains sequenced from a single sample in a study of blood T cell repertoires in COVID-19. Measured with immunoSEQ multiplex PCR; TCRdb has only the in-frame clones, and not every one. This sample has about 300,000 clones, with approximately 85% found just once. Source material: PBMCs or T cells enriched from blood (not recorded which). The receptors were sampled from a man aged 25-40 years who had recovered from COVID-19.

The V gene is TRBV15, the J gene TRBJ2-3; D is unresolved. CDR1 and CDR2 (germline): LNHNV, YYDKDF (reference sequence). Trimming left V 0 bases short and J 4 bases short, with 14 bases between. There are 16 residues in the CDR3. In nucleotides, the CDR3 is TGTGCCACCAGCAGAGATGCAGGCCTCCTGCCAGATACGCAGTATTTT. This sequence encodes CATSRDAGLLPDTQYF.

The chain couples TRBV7-8 to TRBJ1-5; D is possibly TRBD1 (5 bases). The V gene lost 5 bases and the J gene lost 2 bases, with 13 bases spanning the gap. This CDR3 region has 15 residues. Germline V lookup: CDR1 SGHVS, CDR2 FQNEAQ. The CDR3 protein is CASSLGGDRNQPQHF. CDR3 nucleotide sequence: TGTGCCAGCAGCCTCGGGGGGGATCGCAATCAGCCCCAGCATTTT. The whole variable domain, remainder taken from reference TRBV7-8 and TRBJ1-5, is GAGVSQSPRYKVAKRGQDVALRCDPISGHVSLFWYQQALGQGPEFLTYFQNEAQLDKSGLPSDRFFAERPEGSVSTLKIQRTQQEDSAVYLCASSLGGDRNQPQHFGDGTRLSIL.

This clone has just a few counts. This chain uses TRBV2 with TRBJ1-3, with TRBD1 identical over 8 bases. CDR3 length: 14 residues. Unmatched junction bases numbered 5, after V lost 6 bases and J lost 4 bases. Germline values: CDR1 SNHLY, CDR2 FYNNEI. This chain's CDR3 is CASSPDRAGNTIYF. The CDR3 nucleotides are TGTGCCAGCAGCCCGGACAGGGCCGGAAACACCATATATTTT.

The CDR3 sequence: CASSPTFAGGEQYF. Written as DNA, the CDR3 is TGTGCCAGCTCACCCACCTTTGCGGGGGGCGAGCAGTACTTC. This chain joins TRBV18 and TRBJ2-7, with 8 bases aligning to TRBD2. CDR3 length: 14 amino acids. The V gene end was trimmed by 3 bases and the J gene end by 6 bases; junction bases not matched to a gene: 7. The germline V gene encodes CDR1 KGHSH and CDR2 LQKENI.

V usage is TRBV5-1 and J usage is TRBJ1-6; possible D gene TRBD1, 6 bases. The germline V gene encodes CDR1 SGHRS and CDR2 YFSETQ. The CDR3 extends over 14 amino acids. V was cut by 3 bases and J by 8 bases, with 12 bases left in between. DNA of the CDR3: TGCGCCAGCAGCTACGGTGCAGGGGATTCACCCCTCCACTTT. It translates to CASSYGAGDSPLHF.

This clone showed up just once. V is TRBV5-1 and J is TRBJ1-1; D unclear. The V end lost 5 bases, the J end lost 5 bases, and 13 bases lay between the germline ends. Germline lookup yields CDR1 SGHRS and CDR2 YFSETQ. This CDR3 is built from 13 residues. The chain's CDR3 is CASSQNGRTEAFF. The CDR3 DNA reads TGCGCCAGCAGTCAAAACGGGAGGACTGAAGCTTTCTTT.

The chain recombines TRBV12-3 or TRBV12-4 with TRBJ2-5; weak D call: TRBD2 (7 bases). The CDR3 totals 13 residues. Trimming stripped 7 bases from V and 2 bases from J, with 11 bases between. The CDR3 bases are TGTGCCAGCACCGGGGGGCTTCAAGAGACCCAGTACTTC. Protein: CASTGGLQETQYF.

The chain couples TRBV30 to TRBJ1-1; 7 nucleotides agree with TRBD1. J gave up 4 bases and V 3 bases, and 2 bases lay outside the gene matches. The CDR3 loop spans 12 amino acids. Germline CDR1 reads GTSNPN; CDR2 reads SVGIG (reference sequence). CDR3 in DNA: TGTGCCTGGAGCCAGGGGGGCACTGAAGCTTTCTTT. The encoded protein is CAWSQGGTEAFF.

V usage is TRBV30 and J usage is TRBJ1-4; TRBD1 aligns across 9 bases. V was clipped by 5 bases and J by 2 bases; unmatched bases: 3. This CDR3 is built from 14 residues. CDR1 and CDR2 (germline): GTSNPN, SVGIG (reference sequence). The CDR3 is CAWDGQGTNEKLFF. CDR3 nucleotides: TGTGCCTGGGATGGACAGGGGACTAATGAAAAACTGTTTTTT.

The genes are TRBV6-4 and TRBJ1-6; TRBD1 might be the D (5 bases). The CDR3 runs to 15 residues. The V gene's germline CDR1 is MRHNA and CDR2 SNTAGT. The V end lost 6 bases, the J end lost 7 bases, and 16 bases lay between the germline ends. CDR3 residues: CASSTPQGRNSPLHF. The CDR3 DNA sequence: TGTGCCAGCAGCACTCCCCAGGGTAGAAATTCACCCCTCCACTTT.

This chain joins TRBV2 and TRBJ2-7; D may be TRBD2 (5 bases). V lost 7 bases, J lost 2 bases, and 15 bases lay in between. CDR3 size: 14 residues. Germline-derived CDR1 and CDR2 are SNHLY and FYNNEI. The chain's CDR3 is CASMSLREPYEQYF. The CDR3 coding sequence is TGTGCCAGCATGAGTTTGAGGGAACCCTACGAGCAGTACTTC.

This sequence joins TRBV13 and TRBJ2-2, with 8 bases aligning to TRBD2. This CDR3 spans 15 amino acids. CDR1 and CDR2 from the germline V gene are PRHDT and FYEKMQ (reference sequence). The V segment lost 3 bases and the J segment 5 bases; nucleotides outside the gene matches: 5. CDR3 nucleotides: TGTGCCAGCAGCTTCCGTCGGGGGGGGACCGGGGAGCTGTTTTTT. As protein: CASSFRRGGTGELFF. Full variable domain (missing parts from reference TRBV13 and TRBJ2-2): AAGVIQSPRHLIKEKRETATLKCYPIPRHDTVYWYQQGPGQDPQFLISFYEKMQSDKGSIPDRFSAQQFSDYHSELNMSSLELGDSALYFCASSFRRGGTGELFFGEGSRLTVL.

The chain couples TRBV5-1 to TRBJ2-3; 9 bases are shared with TRBD2. CDR3 length: 16 residues. Looked up from germline, CDR1 is SGHRS and CDR2 is YFSETQ. Trimming removed 4 bases from V and 1 base from J; junction bases left unmatched: 7. CDR3 bases: TGCGCCAGCAGCCCAGGCGCGGGGGGGGGCACAGATACGCAGTATTTT. Amino acids: CASSPGAGGGTDTQYF.

V and J are TRBV9 and TRBJ2-7, with D perhaps TRBD1 (5 bases). Deletions cut 0 bases from V and 1 base from J, with 11 bases between. There are 15 residues in the CDR3. Germline assignment: CDR1 SGDLS and CDR2 YYNGEE. Here the CDR3 reads CASSVALDRSYEQYF. The CDR3 DNA reads TGTGCCAGCAGCGTAGCCCTCGACAGATCCTACGAGCAGTACTTC.

The genes are TRBV18 and TRBJ1-2; D is unclear. This CDR3 has 13 residues. Trimming removed 3 bases at V and 8 bases at J, with 13 bases between. CDR1 and CDR2 (germline): KGHSH, LQKENI. CDR3 in amino acids: CASSPRSGEGYTF. DNA of the CDR3: TGTGCCAGCTCACCCCGGAGCGGAGAGGGCTACACCTTC.

V gene TRBV18 combines with J gene TRBJ1-1, with TRBD1 as a possible D gene (6 bases). This CDR3 has 13 residues. Germline V gene sequence: CDR1 KGHSH, CDR2 LQKENI. With 4 bases removed from V and 6 bases from J, the gap between germline ends came to 12 bases. CDR3 loop: CASSQWTASEAFF. The DNA of the CDR3 is TGTGCCAGCTCACAATGGACAGCTTCTGAAGCTTTCTTT.

The CDR3 DNA reads TGCAGCGTTGAGTCACAGGTGACGGACTATGGCTACACCTTC. The encoded protein is CSVESQVTDYGYTF. The rearrangement joins TRBV29-1 to TRBJ1-2; D is perhaps TRBD1 (5 bases). V was shortened by 3 bases and J by 3 bases, with 14 bases between the two germline ends. Germline loops: CDR1 SQVTM, CDR2 ANQGSEA. This CDR3 has 14 amino acids. Combining the CDR3 with reference TRBV29-1 and TRBJ1-2 gives the whole variable domain SAVISQKPSRDICQRGTSLTIQCQVDSQVTMMFWYRQQPGQSLTLIATANQGSEATYESGFVIDKFPISRPNLTFSTLTVSNMSPEDSSIYLCSVESQVTDYGYTFGSGTRLTVV.

This clone was seen only once. The chain is built from TRBV7-2 and TRBJ2-7, with TRBD2 matching 9 bases. CDR3 size: 19 residues. J lost 0 bases, V lost 5 bases, and 17 bases had no gene match. Germline assignment: CDR1 SGHTA and CDR2 FQGNSA. The CDR3 DNA reads TGTGCCAGCAGCACCCGGACTGGTCCTTCGACTAGCGGCTCCTACGAGCAGTACTTC. Protein: CASSTRTGPSTSGSYEQYF.

The chain carries TRBV6-1 and TRBJ2-2, with TRBD1 matching over 12 bases. CDR3 length equals 17 residues. V was clipped by 3 bases and J by 7 bases; unmatched bases: 9. Germline-derived CDR1 and CDR2 are MNHNS and SASEGT. CDR3 coding DNA: TGTGCCAGCAGTGATTGGAGGGGACAGGGGGCTTTCGGGGAGCTGTTTTTT. Translated: CASSDWRGQGAFGELFF.

This clone has only one observation. The chain is built from TRBV5-5 and TRBJ1-2; maybe TRBD1 (5 bases). CDR3 length: 13 amino acids. Deletions cut 2 bases from V and 4 bases from J, with 9 bases between. CDR1 is SGHKS, CDR2 YYEKEE, per germline (reference sequence). This CDR3 is CASSLGAGYGYTF. CDR3 in DNA: TGTGCCAGCAGCTTAGGGGCCGGCTATGGCTACACCTTC.

V usage is TRBV7-8 and J usage is TRBJ1-2; 12 positions match TRBD1. There are 16 residues in the CDR3. With V trimmed by 4 bases and J by 8 bases, 11 bases remained unmatched. Germline V CDR1 and CDR2: SGHVS, FQNEAQ. The CDR3: CASSYKGGQGARGYTF. In nucleotides, the CDR3 is TGTGCCAGCAGCTACAAGGGGGGACAGGGGGCGCGAGGCTACACCTTC. The whole variable domain, remainder taken from reference TRBV7-8 and TRBJ1-2, is GAGVSQSPRYKVAKRGQDVALRCDPISGHVSLFWYQQALGQGPEFLTYFQNEAQLDKSGLPSDRFFAERPEGSVSTLKIQRTQQEDSAVYLCASSYKGGQGARGYTFGSGTRLTVV.

This clone has just one count. The rearrangement links TRBV12-5 to TRBJ1-2; tentative D call: TRBD1 (5 bases). V lost 5 bases, J lost 14 bases, and 18 bases lay in between. This CDR3 is built from 12 residues. Germline loops: CDR1 LGHNT, CDR2 FRNRAP. The CDR3 region has the DNA TGTGCTAGTGGTACCGAACAGGCCGCTAGGACCTTC. Amino acids: CASGTEQAARTF.

This clone has a single count. V gene TRBV9 combines with J gene TRBJ2-7; 8 positions match TRBD2. CDR3 length: 16 residues. Germline V gene data show CDR1 as SGDLS and CDR2 as YYNGEE. V trimming: 3 bases; J trimming: 0 bases; junction bases outside the gene matches: 8. In DNA form, the CDR3 reads TGTGCCAGCAGCGATAATAGCGGGGCAAGCTCCTACGAGCAGTACTTC. Its translation: CASSDNSGASSYEQYF. The entire variable domain, with the rest obtained from reference TRBV9 and TRBJ2-7, is as follows: DSGVTQTPKHLITATGQRVTLRCSPRSGDLSVYWYQQSLDQGLQFLIQYYNGEERAKGNILERFSAQQFPDLHSELNLSSLELGDSALYFCASSDNSGASSYEQYFGPGTRLTVT.